One and the same sample provided the 3 T cell receptor beta chains below, sequenced in a study of cytomegalovirus exposure and HLA in healthy donors. Both 60 Vbeta primers and 13 Jbeta primers went into the PCR. Sequencing used immunoSEQ multiplex PCR; TCRdb keeps in-frame clones, though not all of them. This sample's table has 50,000 or so clones. The sample taken for sequencing was PBMCs. Every receptor here comes from a man aged 45 to 65 in good health and CMV-seropositive.

This chain links TRBV5-6 with TRBJ2-5; D might be TRBD2 (7 bases). Germline CDR1 is SGHDT and CDR2 is YYEEEE. The CDR3 totals 14 residues. V gave up 0 bases and J gave up 4 bases, with 10 bases separating them. CDR3 amino acids: CASSLGGGRETQYF. CDR3 DNA: TGTGCCAGCAGCTTGGGGGGGGGCCGAGAGACCCAGTACTTC.

The chain has TRBV30 and TRBJ2-7; D is unclear. CDR1 is GTSNPN and CDR2 is SVGIG in the germline V gene (reference sequence). V gave up 4 bases and J gave up 5 bases, with 12 bases separating them. The CDR3 contains 12 residues. CDR3 amino acids: CAWTYRTDEQYF. The DNA for the CDR3 is TGTGCCTGGACCTACCGAACCGACGAGCAGTACTTC.

The chain has TRBV7-2 and TRBJ2-5; D might be TRBD1 (5 bases). The CDR3 extends over 14 amino acids. CDR1 is SGHTA and CDR2 is FQGNSA in the germline V gene. V was trimmed by 5 bases and J by 7 bases, leaving 17 bases between them. CDR3 loop: CASSHSGDSWTQYF. The CDR3 region has the DNA TGTGCCAGCAGCCACTCCGGAGACAGTTGGACCCAGTACTTC.